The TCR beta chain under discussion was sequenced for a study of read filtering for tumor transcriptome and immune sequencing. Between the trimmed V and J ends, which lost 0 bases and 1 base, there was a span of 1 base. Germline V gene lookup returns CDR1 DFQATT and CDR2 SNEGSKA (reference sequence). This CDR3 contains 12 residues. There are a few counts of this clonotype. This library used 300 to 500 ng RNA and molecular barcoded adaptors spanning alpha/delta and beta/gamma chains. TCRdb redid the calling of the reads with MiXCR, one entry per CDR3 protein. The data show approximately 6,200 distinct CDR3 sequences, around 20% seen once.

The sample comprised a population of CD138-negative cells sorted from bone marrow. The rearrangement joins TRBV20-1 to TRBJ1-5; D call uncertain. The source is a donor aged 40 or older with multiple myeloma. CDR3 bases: TGCAGTGCTAGAGACAGCAATCAGCCCCAGCATTTT. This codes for CSARDSNQPQHF.